Reported below is one TCR beta chain. This sample stems from a study of radiation and T cells in renal cell carcinoma. V lost 0 bases, J lost 4 bases, and 16 bases lay in between. This CDR3 contains 16 residues. CDR1 and CDR2 (germline): MNHNY, SVGAGI (reference sequence). Sequencing was performed with immunoSEQ multiplex PCR; in TCRdb, only in-frame clones are kept and a portion is missing. The sample shows 70,000 to 100,000 clones, 86% of them seen only once. The time point is: blood 2 weeks post-SBRT. Treatment reported: 15 Gy SBRT to primary tumor, nephrectomy 4 weeks later. Blood was sampled at baseline, 2 weeks and 4 weeks after SBRT.

Specimen: blood, collected from a patient whose treatment included radiotherapy and nephrectomy. The TCR was taken from a woman aged 45-65 years with renal cell carcinoma. The rearrangement links TRBV6-6 to TRBJ2-7; a possible D gene is TRBD2 (6 bases). CDR3 DNA: TGTGCCAGCAGTTACTCGATGGCGGGGACCTTATACGAGCAGTACTTC. This gives the protein CASSYSMAGTLYEQYF.